This TCR beta chain was sequenced in a study of tumor and adjacent non-tumor tissue in lung cancer. Notes on the study in general: Significantly higher TCR diversity was found in tumor than normal lung.

This sample's RNA came from whole unsorted tissue. Newly diagnosed lung cancer patients had thoracic surgery in China, August–late 2014, without prior chemotherapy. About this clonotype: Its cognate antigen is unknown. The junction departs from the called germline gene at one end, perhaps through a read error.

The library came from three nested PCR rounds adapted from ARM-PCR protocols. MiXCR, run by TCRdb on the multiplex PCR reads, gives a single entry per CDR3 protein. In the table there are over 110,000 distinct CDR3 sequences, 60% to 70% of which are singletons. The length of the CDR3 is 9 residues. The sequenced sample consisted of lung tumor tissue. This receptor was identified in a man in his 60s with small cell lung cancer. The genes are TRBV12-3 or TRBV12-4 and TRBJ2-4; D gene uncertain. The CDR3 DNA reads as TGTGCCAGCTGTATCATTCAGTATTTC. Protein product: CASCIIQYF.